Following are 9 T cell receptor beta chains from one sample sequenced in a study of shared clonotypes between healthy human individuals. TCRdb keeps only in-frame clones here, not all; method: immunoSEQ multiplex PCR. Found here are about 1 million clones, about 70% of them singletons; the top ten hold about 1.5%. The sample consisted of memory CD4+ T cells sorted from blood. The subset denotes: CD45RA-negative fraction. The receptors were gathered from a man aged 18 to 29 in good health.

In DNA, the CDR3 is TGTGCCAGCTCAGTCCGGGGACAGCCCACCGGGGAGCTGTTTTTT. Its translation is CASSVRGQPTGELFF. This chain joins TRBV18 and TRBJ2-2, with 7 bases lining up with TRBD1. Per germline, CDR1 KGHSH and CDR2 LQKENI. The V and J ends lost 5 bases and 4 bases, in that order; junction bases with no gene match: 7. This CDR3 has 15 residues.

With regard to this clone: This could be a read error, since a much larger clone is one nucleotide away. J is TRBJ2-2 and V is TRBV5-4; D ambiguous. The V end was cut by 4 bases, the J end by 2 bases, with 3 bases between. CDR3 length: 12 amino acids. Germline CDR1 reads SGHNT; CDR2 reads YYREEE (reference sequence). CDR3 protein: CASSINTGELFF. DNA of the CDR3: TGTGCCAGCAGCATAAACACCGGGGAGCTGTTTTTT.

CDR3 sequence: CASSSTRGGPQHF. CDR3 sequence (DNA): TGTGCCAGCAGCTCTACCCGGGGAGGGCCCCAGCATTTT. V and J are TRBV7-6 and TRBJ1-5; no definite D call. The CDR3 sequence is 13 residues long. Germline lookup yields CDR1 SGHVS and CDR2 FNYEAQ. Trimming cost V 4 bases and J 9 bases, with 13 bases left between them. The complete variable domain, with remaining parts taken from reference TRBV7-6 and TRBJ1-5, reads GAGVSQSPRYKVTKRGQDVALRCDPISGHVSLYWYRQALGQGPEFLTYFNYEAQQDKSGLPNDRFSAERPEGSISTLTIQRTEQRDSAMYRCASSSTRGGPQHFGDGTRLSIL.

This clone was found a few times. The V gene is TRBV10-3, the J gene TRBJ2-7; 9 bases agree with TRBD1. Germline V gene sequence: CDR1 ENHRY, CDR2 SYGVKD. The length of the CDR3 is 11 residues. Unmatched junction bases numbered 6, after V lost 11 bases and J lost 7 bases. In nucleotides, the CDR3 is TGTGCCGTGGGACAGGGTGTAGAGCAGTACTTC. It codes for CAVGQGVEQYF.

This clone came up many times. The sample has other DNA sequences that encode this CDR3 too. CDR3 amino acids: CASSKGQGNSGANVLTF. DNA for the CDR3: TGTGCCAGTAGTAAGGGACAGGGGAACTCTGGGGCCAACGTCCTGACTTTC. V usage is TRBV19 and J usage is TRBJ2-6, with 10 bases aligning to TRBD1. The germline gives CDR1 LNHDA, CDR2 SQIVND (reference sequence). J lost 0 bases, V lost 4 bases, and 3 bases had no gene match. The CDR3 contains 17 residues.

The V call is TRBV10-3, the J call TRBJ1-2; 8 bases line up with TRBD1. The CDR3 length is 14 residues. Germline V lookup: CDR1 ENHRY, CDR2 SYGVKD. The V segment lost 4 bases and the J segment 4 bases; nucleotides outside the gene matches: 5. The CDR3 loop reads CAISGETGAYGYTF. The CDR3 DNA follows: TGTGCCATCAGTGGCGAGACAGGGGCCTATGGCTACACCTTC.

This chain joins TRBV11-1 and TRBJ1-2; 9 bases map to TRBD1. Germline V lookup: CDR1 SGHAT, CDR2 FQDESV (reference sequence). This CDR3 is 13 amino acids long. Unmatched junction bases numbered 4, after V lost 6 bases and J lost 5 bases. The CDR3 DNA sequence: TGTGCCAGCAGTCAGGACAGGGGATATGGCTACACCTTC. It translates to CASSQDRGYGYTF.

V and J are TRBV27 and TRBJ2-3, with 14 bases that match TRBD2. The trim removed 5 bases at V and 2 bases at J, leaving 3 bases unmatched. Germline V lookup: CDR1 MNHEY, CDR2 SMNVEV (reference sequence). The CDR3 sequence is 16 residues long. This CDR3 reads CASSKGLAGVTDTQYF. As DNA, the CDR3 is TGTGCCAGCAGTAAGGGACTAGCGGGGGTCACAGATACGCAGTATTTT.

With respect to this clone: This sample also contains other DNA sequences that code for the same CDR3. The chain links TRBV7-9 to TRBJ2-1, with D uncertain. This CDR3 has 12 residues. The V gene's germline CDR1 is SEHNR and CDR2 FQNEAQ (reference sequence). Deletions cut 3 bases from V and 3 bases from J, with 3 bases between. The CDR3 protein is CASSLDYNEQFF. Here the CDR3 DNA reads TGTGCCAGCAGCTTGGACTACAATGAGCAGTTCTTC.